This T cell receptor beta chain was documented in a study of blood T cell repertoires in COVID-19. This study enrolled people aged roughly 18 to 89 from approximately 25 US geographic areas. The CDR3 spans 15 residues. V lost 5 bases, J lost 4 bases, and 15 bases lay in between. The germline gives CDR1 KGHDR, CDR2 SFDVKD. Sequencing used immunoSEQ multiplex PCR; TCRdb keeps in-frame clones, though not all of them. The repertoire holds about 320,000 clones, with roughly nine tenths as singletons. The clonotype was recovered from a man between 60 and 70 years old who had recovered from COVID-19. The sample consisted of PBMCs or T cells enriched from blood (not recorded which). The chain links TRBV24-1 to TRBJ2-3; possibly TRBD2 for D (6 bases). CDR3 amino acids: CATSVRRGSADTQYF. The CDR3 region has the DNA TGTGCCACCAGTGTGAGGAGGGGAAGCGCAGATACGCAGTATTTT.